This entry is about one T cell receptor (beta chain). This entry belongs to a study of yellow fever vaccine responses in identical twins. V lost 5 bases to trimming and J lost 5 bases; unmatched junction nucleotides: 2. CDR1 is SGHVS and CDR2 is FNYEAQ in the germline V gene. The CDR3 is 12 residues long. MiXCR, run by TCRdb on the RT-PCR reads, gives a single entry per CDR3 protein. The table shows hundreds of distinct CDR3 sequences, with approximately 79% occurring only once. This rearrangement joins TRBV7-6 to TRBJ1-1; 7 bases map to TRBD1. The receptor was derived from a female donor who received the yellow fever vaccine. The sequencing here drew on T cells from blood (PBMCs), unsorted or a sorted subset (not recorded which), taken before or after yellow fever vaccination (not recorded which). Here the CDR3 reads CASSATGTEAFF. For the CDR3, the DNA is TGTGCCAGCAGCGCGACAGGGACTGAAGCTTTCTTT.